Listed below are T cell receptor beta chains from one sample, sequenced in a study of blood T cell repertoires in COVID-19. Sequencing was performed with immunoSEQ multiplex PCR; in TCRdb, only in-frame clones are kept and a portion is missing. Of about 130,000 clones in the sample, 79% are singletons; the top ten hold about 39%. The sequenced material came from peripheral blood. These TCRs come from a man aged 40-49 years with active or convalescent COVID-19. Both conserved end residues are part of each CDR3. A D gene is named only where the DNA matches it firmly. The size field is filled for only some rows; it gives once, few, many or a size class.

. | . | TRBJ1-6 | TRBV5-5 | CASSLESGGRSPLHF | TGTGCCAGCAGCTTGGAGTCAGGAGGTCGATCACCCCTCCACTTT
. | . | TRBJ1-1 | TRBV6-6 | CASSSSAGEAFF | TGTGCCAGCAGCAGCTCGGCGGGCGAAGCTTTCTTT
. | . | TRBJ2-2 | TRBV7-9 | CASSLATLTGELFF | TGTGCCAGCAGCTTAGCGACACTCACCGGGGAGCTGTTTTTT
. | TRBD1 | TRBJ1-4 | TRBV3-1/TRBV3-2 | CASTGTANEKLFF | TGTGCCAGTACCGGGACAGCTAATGAAAAACTGTTTTTT
. | . | TRBJ1-1 | TRBV19 | CASSIDALVPQHAFF | TGTGCCAGTAGTATAGACGCCCTGGTCCCCCAACATGCTTTCTTT
. | TRBD1 | TRBJ1-2 | TRBV5-4 | CASSLGGQGNSGYTF | TGTGCCAGCAGCTTGGGCGGACAGGGGAACTCTGGCTACACCTTC
. | . | TRBJ2-1 | TRBV4-1 | CASSHNHAGQYEQFF | TGCGCCAGCAGCCATAACCATGCGGGGCAATATGAGCAGTTCTTC
. | . | TRBJ1-1 | TRBV7-2 | CASSLSGDLRTEAFF | TGTGCCAGCAGCTTATCAGGGGACCTGCGGACTGAAGCTTTCTTT
. | . | TRBJ1-5 | TRBV15 | CATTAGWGVGQPQHF | TGTGCCACCACCGCGGGCTGGGGGGTTGGTCAGCCCCAGCATTTT
. | TRBD1 | TRBJ2-1 | TRBV6-5 | CASTDRDRGRNEQFF | TGTGCCAGCACCGACAGGGACAGGGGGAGGAATGAGCAGTTCTTC
. | . | TRBJ1-4 | TRBV19 | CASSIYRDGEKLFF | TGTGCCAGTAGTATCTACAGGGACGGCGAAAAACTGTTTTTT
. | . | TRBJ2-3 | TRBV7-6 | CASSLAFATSTDTQYF | TGTGCCAGCAGCTTAGCCTTCGCGACATCCACAGATACGCAGTATTTT
. | . | TRBJ1-5 | TRBV9 | CARREFAGDSLYGNQPQHF | TGTGCCAGGAGAGAGTTTGCAGGCGACAGCCTATATGGCAATCAGCCCCAGCATTTT
. | . | TRBJ1-1 | TRBV4-2 | CASRRDTGKRDTEAFF | TGTGCCAGCAGACGCGATACAGGGAAGCGCGACACTGAAGCTTTCTTT
. | . | TRBJ1-1 | TRBV7-2 | CASSLVPGVTEAFF | TGTGCCAGCAGCTTAGTGCCCGGGGTTACTGAAGCTTTCTTT
. | . | TRBJ1-4 | TRBV19 | CASSIGGLTTNEKLFF | TGTGCCAGTAGTATAGGGGGACTAACAACTAATGAAAAACTGTTTTTT
few | . | TRBJ1-4 | TRBV11-3 | CASSLDINEKLFF | TGTGCCAGCAGCTTAGACATTAATGAAAAACTGTTTTTT
few | TRBD1 | TRBJ1-2 | TRBV19 | CASRKLQGLDFYGYTF | TGTGCCAGTAGGAAGCTACAGGGGTTGGACTTCTATGGCTACACCTTC
few | . | TRBJ1-1 | TRBV6-5 | CASSYFRGDTEAFF | TGTGCCAGCAGTTACTTCAGGGGTGACACTGAAGCTTTCTTT
few | . | TRBJ1-5 | TRBV7-2 | CASSLAGGGVNQPQHF | TGTGCCAGCAGCTTAGCGGGAGGCGGGGTCAATCAGCCCCAGCATTTT
few | . | TRBJ1-1 | TRBV6-5 | CASSSTVNTEAFF | TGTGCCAGCAGTTCGACAGTGAACACTGAAGCTTTCTTT
. | TRBD1 | TRBJ1-5 | TRBV18 | CASSPTGQGFNQPQHF | TGTGCCAGCTCACCAACCGGACAGGGCTTCAATCAGCCCCAGCATTTT
few | . | TRBJ1-1 | TRBV5-8 | CASSLGLTGYTEAFF | TGTGCCAGCAGCTTGGGGTTGACGGGGTACACTGAAGCTTTCTTT
. | . | TRBJ1-6 | TRBV7-9 | CASSLAQGGSPLHF | TGTGCCAGCAGCTTAGCACAGGGCGGATCACCCCTCCACTTT
. | TRBD2 | TRBJ2-2 | TRBV5-1 | CASSLEGSGSIGELFF | TGCGCCAGCAGCTTGGAGGGTAGCGGGAGTATCGGGGAGCTGTTTTTT
once | . | TRBJ1-3 | TRBV19 | CASSMTLAGNTIYF | TGTGCCAGTAGTATGACGTTAGCCGGAAACACCATATATTTT
. | TRBD1 | TRBJ1-3 | TRBV2 | CASSQGQGNTIYF | TGTGCCAGCAGTCAGGGACAGGGAAACACCATATATTTT
. | . | TRBJ1-2 | TRBV28 | CASTLGAANYGYTF | TGTGCCAGCACCCTAGGGGCTGCTAACTATGGCTACACCTTC
. | . | TRBJ1-2 | TRBV10-3 | CAISVEGGENGYTF | TGTGCCATCAGTGTCGAGGGCGGAGAAAATGGCTACACCTTC
. | . | TRBJ1-1 | TRBV27 | CASFPLARTEAFF | TGTGCCAGCTTTCCTTTAGCGAGAACTGAAGCTTTCTTT
. | TRBD1 | TRBJ2-7 | TRBV9 | CASSVATGAYEQYF | TGTGCCAGCAGCGTAGCTACAGGGGCCTACGAGCAGTACTTC
. | . | TRBJ1-5 | TRBV7-2 | CASSNTGPQPQHF | TGTGCCAGCAGCAATACAGGGCCCCAGCCCCAGCATTTT
. | . | TRBJ1-2 | TRBV6-6 | CASSTRPEGGYGYTF | TGTGCCAGCAGTACCCGGCCGGAGGGAGGGTATGGCTACACCTTC
. | . | TRBJ2-7 | TRBV6-2/TRBV6-3 | CASSYSVGARTTTYEQYF | TGTGCCAGCAGTTACTCGGTTGGGGCCCGGACTACCACCTACGAGCAGTACTTC
. | TRBD1 | TRBJ1-2 | TRBV6-2/TRBV6-3 | CASSYKGALTYGYTF | TGTGCCAGCAGTTACAAGGGGGCGCTGACCTATGGCTACACCTTC
. | TRBD2 | TRBJ2-5 | TRBV9 | CASSVVASGGQETQYF | TGTGCCAGCAGCGTAGTGGCTAGCGGGGGGCAAGAGACCCAGTACTTC
few | . | TRBJ1-1 | TRBV29-1 | CSVLTGNTEAFF | TGCAGCGTGCTGACGGGGAACACTGAAGCTTTCTTT
. | . | TRBJ2-7 | TRBV4-1 | CASSLQDIHEQYF | TGCGCCAGCAGCCTCCAAGACATCCACGAGCAGTACTTC
. | TRBD2 | TRBJ2-1 | TRBV18 | CASYLAGSSYNEQFF | TGTGCCAGCTACTTAGCGGGGAGCTCCTACAATGAGCAGTTCTTC
. | TRBD1 | TRBJ2-6 | TRBV4-3 | CASSHSTGAGANVLTF | TGCGCCAGCAGCCACTCAACAGGGGCTGGGGCCAACGTCCTGACTTTC
. | . | TRBJ1-1 | TRBV7-6 | CASSLAVPGSGTEAFF | TGTGCCAGCAGCTTAGCGGTACCAGGCAGCGGCACTGAAGCTTTCTTT
. | . | TRBJ1-1 | TRBV6-5 | CASSYSKQGMNTEAFF | TGTGCCAGCAGTTACTCGAAGCAGGGTATGAACACTGAAGCTTTCTTT
. | . | TRBJ1-1 | TRBV6-5 | CASRIPGHPNTEAFF | TGTGCCAGCAGGATACCGGGACACCCGAACACTGAAGCTTTCTTT
. | . | TRBJ2-1 | TRBV5-6 | CASSDWVMYPYNEQFF | TGTGCCAGCAGCGACTGGGTTATGTACCCCTACAATGAGCAGTTCTTC
once | . | TRBJ1-1 | TRBV25-1 | CASSIQGTGTEAFF | TGTGCCAGCTCAATTCAGGGTACTGGGACTGAAGCTTTCTTT
. | . | TRBJ1-4 | TRBV11-1 | CASSPVSEKLFF | TGTGCCAGCAGCCCTGTTTCTGAAAAACTGTTTTTT
. | TRBD2 | TRBJ2-2 | TRBV18 | CASSRLAGNTGELFF | TGTGCCAGCTCACGACTAGCGGGGAACACCGGGGAGCTGTTTTTT
. | TRBD1 | TRBJ1-1 | TRBV9 | CASSPGTGGNAFF | TGTGCCAGCAGCCCCGGGACAGGGGGGAATGCTTTCTTT
. | TRBD1 | TRBJ2-1 | TRBV5-1 | CASSLSDRGYNEQFF | TGCGCCAGCAGCTTGTCGGACAGGGGTTACAATGAGCAGTTCTTC
. | . | TRBJ2-1 | TRBV4-1 | CASSQELRTYNEQFF | TGCGCCAGCAGCCAAGAACTCCGGACTTACAATGAGCAGTTCTTC
. | . | TRBJ2-1 | TRBV29-1 | CSVDLPNHEQFF | TGCAGCGTAGACTTACCCAATCATGAGCAGTTCTTC
. | . | TRBJ1-5 | TRBV19 | CASSIIRGGSQPQHF | TGTGCCAGTAGTATAATCAGGGGTGGATCGCAGCCCCAGCATTTT
many | TRBD2 | TRBJ2-1 | TRBV10-2 | CASSESLAGWGEQFF | TGCGCCAGCAGTGAGTCGCTAGCGGGATGGGGTGAGCAGTTCTTC
. | . | TRBJ2-3 | TRBV4-1 | CASSQDQGSTDTQYF | TGCGCCAGCAGCCAAGATCAGGGCAGCACAGATACGCAGTATTTT
few | TRBD1 | TRBJ2-4 | TRBV28 | CASSRTGTRGLAKNIQYF | TGTGCCAGCAGTCGGACAGGGACAAGAGGACTAGCCAAAAACATTCAGTACTTC